A selection of T cell receptor beta chains follows, all from one sample in a study of T cell responses to AZD1222 COVID-19 vaccine. Profiled with immunoSEQ multiplex PCR; TCRdb holds only in-frame clones, not every one. Of around 150,000 clones listed, 90% are singletons. This material consisted of peripheral blood, taken on day 0 of AZD1222 vaccination. The receptors come from an adult in good health. CDR3s include the opening cysteine and the closing phenylalanine or tryptophan. The listing skips clone size in some rows; elsewhere it reads once, few, many or a size class.

v_gene	abundance	len	j_gene	CDR3aa
TRBV6-2/TRBV6-3	-	13	TRBJ2-5	CASSYEERETQYF
TRBV5-1	-	13	TRBJ2-1	CASSLFLYNEQFF
TRBV24-1	-	12	TRBJ1-1	CATSRQGTEAFF
TRBV5-4	-	16	TRBJ2-2	CASSRDRFLRTGELFF
TRBV5-6	-	13	TRBJ2-3	CASSLTATDTQYF
TRBV7-2	-	18	TRBJ1-4	CASASSGTGAATNEKLFF
TRBV18	few	15	TRBJ2-3	CASSPSAGGTDTQYF
TRBV3-1/TRBV3-2	-	17	TRBJ2-5	CASSQVVGGGREETQYF
TRBV3-1/TRBV3-2	-	15	TRBJ1-6	CASSQETGVNSPLHF
TRBV6-2/TRBV6-3	-	17	TRBJ2-2	CASSYLVGPSRTGELFF
TRBV6-4	-	14	TRBJ2-6	CASSGIAGANVLTF
TRBV27	-	13	TRBJ1-5	CATRDQLMGPQHF
TRBV7-2	-	16	TRBJ1-3	CASSPDPGGVGNTIYF
TRBV2	-	14	TRBJ2-5	CASSDSDAQETQYF
TRBV30	-	13	TRBJ1-1	CAWSTGASTEAFF
TRBV4-2	-	14	TRBJ2-7	CASSQDRGGYEQYF
TRBV10-3	-	13	TRBJ1-1	CAISGGMNTEAFF
TRBV4-1	-	17	TRBJ2-4	CASSQLAGGFAKNIQYF
TRBV30	-	13	TRBJ2-5	CAWSVGNEETQYF
TRBV4-2	-	14	TRBJ2-5	CASSRVGPQETQYF
TRBV24-1	-	11	TRBJ2-1	CATSAHQEQFF
TRBV5-1	-	16	TRBJ1-1	CASSTGVDRVNTEAFF
TRBV6-5	-	13	TRBJ1-2	CASSLQSFYGYTF
TRBV2	-	16	TRBJ2-3	CASREGLAGNWDTQYF
TRBV4-2	-	13	TRBJ1-2	CASGSGTEYGYTF
TRBV5-1	-	13	TRBJ1-2	CASWDSFRGGYTF
TRBV6-5	-	14	TRBJ2-1	CASSYSPGGGEQFF
TRBV6-1	-	19	TRBJ2-3	CASSDAGTGVTFGTDTQYF
TRBV7-3	-	17	TRBJ1-5	CASSLKGRGPDHQPQHF
TRBV5-1	-	16	TRBJ2-3	CASSSRGGLSTDTQYF
TRBV3-1/TRBV3-2	-	12	TRBJ1-2	CASSSVPYGYTF
TRBV6-6	-	15	TRBJ1-1	CASSPVRGSGTEAFF
TRBV29-1	-	11	TRBJ1-1	CSVDRGTEAFF
TRBV2	-	14	TRBJ1-2	CASRYAPGGVGYTF
TRBV6-5	-	16	TRBJ2-7	CASSYSTPGVSYEQYF
TRBV29-1	-	13	TRBJ1-2	CSVDPADSHGYTF
TRBV7-2	-	16	TRBJ1-1	CASSLPPIGSSTEAFF
TRBV5-1	-	14	TRBJ2-7	CASSQAGRRFEQYF
TRBV4-1	once	17	TRBJ2-6	CASSSGQGSSGANVLTF
TRBV7-9	-	17	TRBJ2-5	CASSLEAGLAVQETQYF
TRBV5-1	once	16	TRBJ1-2	CASSLGGAGSNYGYTF
TRBV4-1	-	16	TRBJ1-2	CASSQPRQGASYGYTF
TRBV27	once	14	TRBJ2-1	CASSLGGLVHEQFF
TRBV5-1	-	14	TRBJ2-5	CASSIPGQGETQYF
TRBV12-3/TRBV12-4	-	11	TRBJ1-1	CASRQNWVAFF
TRBV5-6	-	12	TRBJ2-3	CASSLGWDTQYF
TRBV3-1/TRBV3-2	-	15	TRBJ2-1	CASSRYSGGYNEQFF
TRBV20-1	-	13	TRBJ1-3	CSASGGVGNTIYF
TRBV3-1/TRBV3-2	-	15	TRBJ1-6	CASSLGGQVYSPLHF
TRBV3-1/TRBV3-2	-	14	TRBJ2-5	CASRDRGRLETQYF
TRBV5-1	-	18	TRBJ2-3	CASSLEIVAGGSTDTQYF
TRBV7-3	-	16	TRBJ2-6	CASSSTGSSGANVLTF
TRBV7-2	-	17	TRBJ1-3	CASSPMGGPSSGNTIYF
TRBV18	-	16	TRBJ2-7	CASSPIRQRSSYEQYF
TRBV6-5	-	16	TRBJ1-2	CASSYTRQGANYGYTF
TRBV3-1/TRBV3-2	-	13	TRBJ1-2	CASSPRGSDGYTF
TRBV4-2	-	14	TRBJ2-2	CASKPTGEAGELFF
TRBV4-3	few	13	TRBJ1-4	CASSPLEGEQLFF
TRBV27	-	13	TRBJ1-1	CASSGPVGTEAFF